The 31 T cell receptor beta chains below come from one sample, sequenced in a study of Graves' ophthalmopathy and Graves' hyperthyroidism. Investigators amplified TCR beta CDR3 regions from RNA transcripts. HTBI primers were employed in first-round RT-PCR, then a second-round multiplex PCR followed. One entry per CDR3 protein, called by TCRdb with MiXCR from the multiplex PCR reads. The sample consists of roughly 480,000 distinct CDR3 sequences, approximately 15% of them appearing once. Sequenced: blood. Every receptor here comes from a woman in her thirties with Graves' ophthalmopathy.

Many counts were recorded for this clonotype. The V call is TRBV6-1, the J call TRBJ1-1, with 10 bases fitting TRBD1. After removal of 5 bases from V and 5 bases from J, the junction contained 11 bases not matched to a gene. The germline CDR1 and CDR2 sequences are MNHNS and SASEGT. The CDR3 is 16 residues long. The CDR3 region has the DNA TGTGCCAGCAGTCAACACACCGGGACAGGGGAGACTGAAGCTTTCTTT. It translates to CASSQHTGTGETEAFF.

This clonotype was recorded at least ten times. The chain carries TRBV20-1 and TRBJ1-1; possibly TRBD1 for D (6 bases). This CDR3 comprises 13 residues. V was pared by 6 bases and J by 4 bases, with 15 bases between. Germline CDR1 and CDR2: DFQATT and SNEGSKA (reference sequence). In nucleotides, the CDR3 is TGCAGTGCCTCACAGGGTCTCGCCACTGAAGCTTTCTTT. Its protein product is CSASQGLATEAFF.

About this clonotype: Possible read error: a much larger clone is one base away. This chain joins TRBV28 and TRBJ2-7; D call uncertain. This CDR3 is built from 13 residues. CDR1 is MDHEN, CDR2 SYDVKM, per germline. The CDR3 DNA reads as TGTGCCAGCAGGGCGGAGTGGACCTACGAGCGGTACTTC. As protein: CASRAEWTYERYF.

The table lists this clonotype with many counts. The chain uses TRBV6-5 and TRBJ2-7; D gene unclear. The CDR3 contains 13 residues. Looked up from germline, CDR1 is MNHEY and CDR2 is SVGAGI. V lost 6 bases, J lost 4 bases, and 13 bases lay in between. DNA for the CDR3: TGTGCCAGCAGGCTCCGTGACGGTTACGAGCAGTACTTC. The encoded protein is CASRLRDGYEQYF.

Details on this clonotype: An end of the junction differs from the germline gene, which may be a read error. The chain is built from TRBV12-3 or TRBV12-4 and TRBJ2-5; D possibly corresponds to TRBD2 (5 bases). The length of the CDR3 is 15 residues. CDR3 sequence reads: CAGSSVVTPPGTQYF. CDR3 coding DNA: TGTGCCGGCAGTAGCGTTGTTACGCCGCCGGGGACCCAGTACTTC.

The CDR3 loop reads CASSLDSVPSGTEAFF. As DNA, the CDR3 is TGTGCCAGCAGTTTGGATTCGGTACCCTCGGGCACTGAAGCTTTCTTT. The rearrangement uses TRBV28 and TRBJ1-1; D call uncertain. The V and J ends lost 3 bases and 4 bases respectively, with 18 bases between them. The CDR3 has 16 amino acids. In germline, CDR1 is MDHEN, CDR2 SYDVKM.

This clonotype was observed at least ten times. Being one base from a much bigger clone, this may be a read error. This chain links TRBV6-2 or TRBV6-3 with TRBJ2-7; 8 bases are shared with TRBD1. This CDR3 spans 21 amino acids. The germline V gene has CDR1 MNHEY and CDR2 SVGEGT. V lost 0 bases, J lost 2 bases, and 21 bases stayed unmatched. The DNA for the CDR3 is TGTGCCAGCAGTTACTCGATAGGTGTAGTATCAGCCGGGACAGGTACCTACGAGCAGTACTTC. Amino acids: CASSYSIGVVSAGTGTYEQYF.

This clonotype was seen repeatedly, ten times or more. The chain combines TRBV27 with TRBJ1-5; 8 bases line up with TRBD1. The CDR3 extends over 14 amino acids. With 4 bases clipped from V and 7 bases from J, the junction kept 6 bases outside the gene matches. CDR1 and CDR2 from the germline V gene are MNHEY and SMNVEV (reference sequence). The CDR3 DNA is TGTGCCAGCAGTTCCTCGGACAGGGCGCAGCCCCAGCATTTT. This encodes CASSSSDRAQPQHF.

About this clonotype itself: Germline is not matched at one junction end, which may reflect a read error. CDR3 bases: TGTGCCAGCAGTTTCGGCCGTTTGGACACTGAAGCTTACTTT. This sequence encodes CASSFGRLDTEAYF. The rearrangement links TRBV6-2 or TRBV6-3 to TRBJ1-1; the D gene is possibly TRBD1 (5 bases). The CDR3 has 14 residues. The germline CDR1 and CDR2 sequences are MNHEY and SVGEGT.

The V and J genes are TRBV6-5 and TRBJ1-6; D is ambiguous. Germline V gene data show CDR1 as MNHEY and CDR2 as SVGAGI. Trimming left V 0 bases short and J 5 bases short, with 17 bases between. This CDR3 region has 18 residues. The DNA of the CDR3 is TGTGCCAGCAGTTACTCCCCCCCGACGGGATGGAATAATTCACCCCTCCACTTT. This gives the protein CASSYSPPTGWNNSPLHF.

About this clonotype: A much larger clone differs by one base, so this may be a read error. The CDR3 nucleotides are TGTGCCACCGAAACCCGACAGGGTCTGGCCACTGAAGCTTGCTTT. Protein: CATETRQGLATEACF. V is TRBV10-3 and J is TRBJ1-1; TRBD1 agrees at 7 bases. Germline assignment: CDR1 ENHRY and CDR2 SYGVKD. The CDR3 totals 15 residues.

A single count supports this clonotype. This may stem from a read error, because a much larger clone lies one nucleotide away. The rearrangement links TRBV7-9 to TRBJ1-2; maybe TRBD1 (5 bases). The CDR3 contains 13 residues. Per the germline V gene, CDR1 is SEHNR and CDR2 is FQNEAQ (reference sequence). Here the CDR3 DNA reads TGTTCCAGCAGCTTTTTGGGGGTCGTGGGCTACACCTTC. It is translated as CSSSFLGVVGYTF.

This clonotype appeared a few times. CDR3 sequence (DNA): TGCGCCAGCAGCTTACTAGAGAGGAGCACCGGGGAGCTGTTTTTT. Translated: CASSLLERSTGELFF. The gene calls are TRBV5-1 and TRBJ2-2; D is possibly TRBD2 (5 bases). V lost 2 bases and J 4 bases, leaving 12 bases between the germline ends. Germline CDR1 and CDR2: SGHRS and YFSETQ. The CDR3 has 15 amino acids.

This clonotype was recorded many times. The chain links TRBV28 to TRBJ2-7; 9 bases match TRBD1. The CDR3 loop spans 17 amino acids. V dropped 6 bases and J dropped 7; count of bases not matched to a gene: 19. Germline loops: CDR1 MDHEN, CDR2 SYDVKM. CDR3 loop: CASSLVPGQGESTEQYF. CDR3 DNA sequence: TGTGCCAGCAGCCTAGTCCCGGGACAGGGAGAGTCTACGGAGCAGTACTTC.

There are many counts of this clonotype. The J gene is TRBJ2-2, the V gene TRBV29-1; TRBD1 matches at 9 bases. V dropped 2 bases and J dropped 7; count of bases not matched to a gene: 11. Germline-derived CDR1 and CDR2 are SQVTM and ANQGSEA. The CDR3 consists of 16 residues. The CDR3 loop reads CSVEKIGTGRVGELFF. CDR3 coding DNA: TGCAGCGTTGAAAAGATTGGGACAGGGAGGGTCGGGGAGCTGTTTTTT.

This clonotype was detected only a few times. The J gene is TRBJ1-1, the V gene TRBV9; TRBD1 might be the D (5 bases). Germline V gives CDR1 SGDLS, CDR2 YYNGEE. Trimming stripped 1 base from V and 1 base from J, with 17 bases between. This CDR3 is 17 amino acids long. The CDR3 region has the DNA TGTGCCAGCAGCGTAATGGCCGGGGGGAGGTGGAACACTGAAGCTTTCTTT. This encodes CASSVMAGGRWNTEAFF.

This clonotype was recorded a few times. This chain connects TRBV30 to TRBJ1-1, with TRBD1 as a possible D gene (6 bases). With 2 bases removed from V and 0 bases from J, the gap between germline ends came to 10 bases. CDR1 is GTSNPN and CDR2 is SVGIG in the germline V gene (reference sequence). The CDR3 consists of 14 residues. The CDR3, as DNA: TGTGCCTGGAGTCCCGGGACAATGAACACTGAAGCTTTCTTT. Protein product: CAWSPGTMNTEAFF.

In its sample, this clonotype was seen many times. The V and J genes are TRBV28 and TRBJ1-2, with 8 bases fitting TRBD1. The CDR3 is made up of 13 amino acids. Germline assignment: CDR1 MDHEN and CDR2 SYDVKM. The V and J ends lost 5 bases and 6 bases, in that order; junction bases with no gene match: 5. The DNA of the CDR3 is TGTGCCAGCAGTCGGACAGGGAGGGATGGCTACACCTTC. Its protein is CASSRTGRDGYTF.

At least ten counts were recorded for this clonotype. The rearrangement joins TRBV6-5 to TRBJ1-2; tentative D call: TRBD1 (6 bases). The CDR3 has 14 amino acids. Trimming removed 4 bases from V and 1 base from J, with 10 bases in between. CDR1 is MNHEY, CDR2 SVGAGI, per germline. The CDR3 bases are TGTGCCAGCAGTTCCACGGACAGTAACTATGGCTACACCTTC. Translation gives CASSSTDSNYGYTF.

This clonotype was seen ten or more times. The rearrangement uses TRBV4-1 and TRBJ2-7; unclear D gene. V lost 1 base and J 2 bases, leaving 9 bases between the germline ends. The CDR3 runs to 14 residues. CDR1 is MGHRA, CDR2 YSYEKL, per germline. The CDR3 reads CASSQVVQTYEQYF. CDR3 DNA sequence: TGCGCCAGCAGCCAAGTGGTACAGACCTACGAGCAGTACTTC.

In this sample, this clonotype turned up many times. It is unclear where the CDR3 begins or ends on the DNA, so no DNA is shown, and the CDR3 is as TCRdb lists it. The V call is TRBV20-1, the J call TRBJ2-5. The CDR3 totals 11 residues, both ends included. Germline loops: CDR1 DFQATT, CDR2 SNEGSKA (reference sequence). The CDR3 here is CSALGMETQYF.

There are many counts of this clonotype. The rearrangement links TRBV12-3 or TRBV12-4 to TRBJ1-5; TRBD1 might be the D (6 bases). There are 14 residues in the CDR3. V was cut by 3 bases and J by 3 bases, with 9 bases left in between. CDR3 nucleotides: TGTGCCAGCAGTTTTAGGACAGCCAATCAGCCCCAGCATTTT. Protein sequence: CASSFRTANQPQHF.

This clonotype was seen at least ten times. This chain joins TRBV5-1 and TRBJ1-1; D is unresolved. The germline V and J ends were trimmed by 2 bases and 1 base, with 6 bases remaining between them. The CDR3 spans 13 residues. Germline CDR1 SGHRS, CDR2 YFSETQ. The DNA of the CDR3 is TGCGCCAGCAGCTTCTCGGCGAACACTGAAGCTTTCTTT. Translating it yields CASSFSANTEAFF.

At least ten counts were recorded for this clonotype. Here the CDR3 DNA reads TGTGCCAGCAGTCCGCAGGGGACGGGTGGCTACACCTTC. This translates into CASSPQGTGGYTF. The chain is built from TRBV27 and TRBJ1-2, with D possibly matching TRBD1 (6 bases). The V and J ends lost 5 bases and 7 bases respectively, with 14 bases between them. The CDR3 contains 13 residues. In germline, CDR1 is MNHEY, CDR2 SMNVEV (reference sequence).

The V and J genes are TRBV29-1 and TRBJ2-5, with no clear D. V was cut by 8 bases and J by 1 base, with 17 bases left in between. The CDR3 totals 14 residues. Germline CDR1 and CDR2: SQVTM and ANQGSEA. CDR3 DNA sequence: TGCAGCTCGCTAAGGCCAGGATTCCAAGAGACCCAGTACTTC. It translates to CSSLRPGFQETQYF.

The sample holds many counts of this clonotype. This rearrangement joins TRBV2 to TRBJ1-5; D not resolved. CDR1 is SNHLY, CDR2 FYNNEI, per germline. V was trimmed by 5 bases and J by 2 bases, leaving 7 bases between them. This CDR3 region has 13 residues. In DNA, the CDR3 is TGTGCCAGCAGTAAAGAGGGCAATCAGCCCCAGCATTTT. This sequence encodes CASSKEGNQPQHF.

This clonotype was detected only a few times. This CDR3 reads CASTKDRGTEAFF. In nucleotides, the CDR3 is TGTGCCAGCACTAAAGACAGGGGCACTGAAGCTTTCTTT. This sequence joins TRBV28 and TRBJ1-1, with TRBD1 identical over 8 bases. The germline gives CDR1 MDHEN, CDR2 SYDVKM. The CDR3 spans 13 residues. After removal of 7 bases from V and 4 bases from J, the junction contained 5 bases not matched to a gene.

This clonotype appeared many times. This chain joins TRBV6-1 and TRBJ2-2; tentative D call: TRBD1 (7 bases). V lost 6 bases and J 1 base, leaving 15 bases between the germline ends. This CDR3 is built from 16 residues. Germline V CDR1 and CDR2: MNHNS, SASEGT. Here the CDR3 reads CASRMEGARNTGELFF. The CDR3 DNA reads TGTGCCAGCAGGATGGAGGGGGCACGGAACACCGGGGAGCTGTTTTTT.

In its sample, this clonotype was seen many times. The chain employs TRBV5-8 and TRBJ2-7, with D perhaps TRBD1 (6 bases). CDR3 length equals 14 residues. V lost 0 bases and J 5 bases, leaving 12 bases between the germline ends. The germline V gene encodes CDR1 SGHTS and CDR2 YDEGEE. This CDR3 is CASSLVPGAHEQYF. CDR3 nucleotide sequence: TGTGCCAGCAGCTTGGTCCCAGGGGCTCACGAGCAGTACTTC.

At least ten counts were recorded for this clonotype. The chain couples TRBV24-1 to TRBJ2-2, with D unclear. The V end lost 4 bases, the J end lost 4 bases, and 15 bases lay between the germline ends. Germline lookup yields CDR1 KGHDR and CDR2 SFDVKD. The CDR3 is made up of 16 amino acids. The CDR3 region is CATSEETALSTGELFF. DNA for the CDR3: TGTGCCACCAGTGAGGAGACGGCCCTCAGCACCGGGGAGCTGTTTTTT.

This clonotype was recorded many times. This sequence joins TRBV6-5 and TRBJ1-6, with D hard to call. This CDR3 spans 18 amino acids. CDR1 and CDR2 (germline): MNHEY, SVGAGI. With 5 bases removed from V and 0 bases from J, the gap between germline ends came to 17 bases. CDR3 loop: CASSHIRPGSSYNSPLHF. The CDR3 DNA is TGTGCCAGCAGTCACATCAGGCCCGGGAGCTCCTATAATTCACCCCTCCACTTT.